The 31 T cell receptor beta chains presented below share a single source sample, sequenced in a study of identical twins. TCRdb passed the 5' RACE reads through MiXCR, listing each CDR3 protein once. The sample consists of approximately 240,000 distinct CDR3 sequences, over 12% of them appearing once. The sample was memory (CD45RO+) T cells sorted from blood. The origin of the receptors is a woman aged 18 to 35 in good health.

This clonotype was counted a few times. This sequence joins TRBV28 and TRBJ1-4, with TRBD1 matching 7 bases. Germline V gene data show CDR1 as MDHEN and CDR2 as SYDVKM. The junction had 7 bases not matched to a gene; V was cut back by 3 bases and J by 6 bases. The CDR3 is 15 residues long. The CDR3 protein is CASSLGDRLDEKLFF. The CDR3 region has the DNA TGTGCCAGCAGTTTGGGGGACAGACTAGATGAAAAACTGTTTTTT.

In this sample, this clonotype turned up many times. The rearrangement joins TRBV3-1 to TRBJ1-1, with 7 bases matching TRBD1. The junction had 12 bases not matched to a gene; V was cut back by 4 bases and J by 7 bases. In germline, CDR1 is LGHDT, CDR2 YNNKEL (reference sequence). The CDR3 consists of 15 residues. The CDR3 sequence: CASSLWTGSNGEAFF. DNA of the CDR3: TGTGCCAGCAGCCTTTGGACAGGAAGTAATGGTGAAGCTTTCTTT. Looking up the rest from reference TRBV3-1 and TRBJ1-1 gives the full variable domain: DTAVSQTPKYLVTQMGNDKSIKCEQNLGHDTMYWYKQDSKKFLKIMFSYNNKELIINETVPNRFSPKSPDKAHLNLHINSLELGDSAVYFCASSLWTGSNGEAFFGQGTRLTVV.

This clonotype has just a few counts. The CDR3 loop reads CASSPNGRDPHFF. The CDR3, as DNA: TGTGCCAGCAGCCCAAATGGCAGGGACCCCCACTTCTTC. The chain uses TRBV11-1 and TRBJ2-1, with D perhaps assigned TRBD1 or TRBD2 (5 bases each). The CDR3 sequence is 13 residues long. Germline lookup yields CDR1 SGHAT and CDR2 FQDESV (reference sequence). With 5 bases removed from V and 16 bases from J, the gap between germline ends came to 21 bases. Combining the CDR3 with reference TRBV11-1 and TRBJ2-1 gives the whole variable domain EAEVAQSPRYKITEKSQAVAFWCDPISGHATLYWYRQILGQGPELLVQFQDESVVDDSQLPKDRFSAERLKGVDSTLKIQPAELGDSAMYLCASSPNGRDPHFFGPGTRLTVL.

CDR3 amino acids: CSAKGQGSNGYTF. CDR3 DNA sequence: TGCAGTGCTAAAGGACAGGGTTCAAATGGCTACACCTTC. V gene TRBV20-1 combines with J gene TRBJ1-2, with 8 positions matching TRBD1. Germline V CDR1 and CDR2: DFQATT, SNEGSKA (reference sequence). The V and J ends lost 4 bases and 6 bases, in that order; junction bases with no gene match: 7. CDR3 length: 13 residues.

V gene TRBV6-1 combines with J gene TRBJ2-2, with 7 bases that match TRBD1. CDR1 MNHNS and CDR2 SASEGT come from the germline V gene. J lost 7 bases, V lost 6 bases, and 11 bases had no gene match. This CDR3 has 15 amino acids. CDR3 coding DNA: TGTGCCAGCAGAGAACAGACAGGGTCCCTCGGGGAGCTGTTTTTT. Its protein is CASREQTGSLGELFF.

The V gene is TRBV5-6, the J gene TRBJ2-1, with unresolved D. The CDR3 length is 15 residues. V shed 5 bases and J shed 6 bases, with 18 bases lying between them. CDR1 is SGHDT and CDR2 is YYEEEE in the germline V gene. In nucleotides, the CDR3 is TGTGCCAGCAGTCGGGCCTCTCTCGGCGGCAATGAGCAGTTCTTC. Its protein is CASSRASLGGNEQFF.

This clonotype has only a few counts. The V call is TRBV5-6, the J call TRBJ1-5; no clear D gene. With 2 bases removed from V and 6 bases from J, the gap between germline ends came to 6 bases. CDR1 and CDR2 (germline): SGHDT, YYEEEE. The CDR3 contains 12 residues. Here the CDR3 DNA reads TGTGCCAGCAGCTTTGGTGTTCAGCCCCAGCATTTT. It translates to CASSFGVQPQHF.

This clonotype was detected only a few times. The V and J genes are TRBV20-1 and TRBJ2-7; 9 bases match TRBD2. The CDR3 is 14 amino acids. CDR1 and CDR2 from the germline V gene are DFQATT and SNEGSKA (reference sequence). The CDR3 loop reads CSAEIAGATYEQYF. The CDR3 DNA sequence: TGCAGCGCCGAAATAGCGGGAGCAACTTACGAGCAGTACTTC.

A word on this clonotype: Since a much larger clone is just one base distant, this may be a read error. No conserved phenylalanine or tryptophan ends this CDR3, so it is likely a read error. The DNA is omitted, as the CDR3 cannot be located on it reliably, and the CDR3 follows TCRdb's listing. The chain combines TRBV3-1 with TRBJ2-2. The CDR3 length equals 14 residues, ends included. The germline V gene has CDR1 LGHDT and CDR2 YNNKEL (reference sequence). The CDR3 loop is CASSQETNTGELFS.

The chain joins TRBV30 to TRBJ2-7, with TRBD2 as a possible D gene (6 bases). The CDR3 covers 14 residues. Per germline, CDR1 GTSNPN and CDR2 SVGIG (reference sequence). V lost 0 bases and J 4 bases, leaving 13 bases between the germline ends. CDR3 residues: CAWSVSAGPYEQYF. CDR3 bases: TGTGCCTGGAGTGTCTCCGCGGGACCTTACGAGCAGTACTTC.

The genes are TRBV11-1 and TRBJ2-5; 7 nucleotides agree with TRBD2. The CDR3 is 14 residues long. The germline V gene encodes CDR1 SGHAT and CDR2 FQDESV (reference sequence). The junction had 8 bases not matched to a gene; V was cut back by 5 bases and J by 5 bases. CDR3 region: CASSPRTSMETQYF. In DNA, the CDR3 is TGTGCCAGCAGCCCCCGGACTAGTATGGAGACCCAGTACTTC.

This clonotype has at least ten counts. The CDR3 loop reads CASSVGSGTDSGNTIYF. CDR3 sequence (DNA): TGCGCCAGCAGCGTGGGGTCCGGGACGGACTCTGGAAACACCATATATTTT. J is TRBJ1-3 and V is TRBV5-1; TRBD1 might be the D (5 bases). Trimming left V 4 bases short and J 0 bases short, with 17 bases between. The CDR3 sequence is 17 residues long. Germline lookup yields CDR1 SGHRS and CDR2 YFSETQ.

In DNA, the CDR3 is TGCGCCAGCAGCTCGACCCCCGCAGATACGCAGTATTTT. Amino acids: CASSSTPADTQYF. The rearrangement links TRBV5-1 to TRBJ2-3; D remains unclear. The germline CDR1 and CDR2 sequences are SGHRS and YFSETQ. The CDR3 contains 13 residues. The ends were cut back, 3 bases at V and 4 bases at J, with 9 bases in the middle.

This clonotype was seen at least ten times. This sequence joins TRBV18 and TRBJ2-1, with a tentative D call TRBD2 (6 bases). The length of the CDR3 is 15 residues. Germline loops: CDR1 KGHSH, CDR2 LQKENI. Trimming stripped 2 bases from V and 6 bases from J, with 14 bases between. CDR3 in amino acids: CASSPSGAGSNEQFF. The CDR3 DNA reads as TGTGCCAGCTCACCATCCGGAGCGGGCTCCAATGAGCAGTTCTTC.

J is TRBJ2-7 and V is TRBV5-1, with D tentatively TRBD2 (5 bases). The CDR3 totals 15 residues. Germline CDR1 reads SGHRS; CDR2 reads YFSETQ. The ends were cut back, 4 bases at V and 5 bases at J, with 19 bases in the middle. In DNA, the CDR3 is TGCGCCAGCAGCAAAGCGGCGATGACTCTGGACGAGCAGTACTTC. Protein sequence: CASSKAAMTLDEQYF.

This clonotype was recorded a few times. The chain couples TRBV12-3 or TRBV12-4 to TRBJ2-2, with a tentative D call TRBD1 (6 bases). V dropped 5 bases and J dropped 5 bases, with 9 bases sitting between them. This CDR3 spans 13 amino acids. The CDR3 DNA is TGTGCCAGCAGTGTCGACAGGACCGGGGAGCTGTTTTTT. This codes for CASSVDRTGELFF.

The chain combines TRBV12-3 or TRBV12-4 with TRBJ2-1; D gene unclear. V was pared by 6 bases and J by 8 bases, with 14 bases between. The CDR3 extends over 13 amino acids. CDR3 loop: CASSLHPLDEQFF. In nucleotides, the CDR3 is TGTGCCAGCAGCCTCCATCCTCTGGATGAGCAGTTCTTC.

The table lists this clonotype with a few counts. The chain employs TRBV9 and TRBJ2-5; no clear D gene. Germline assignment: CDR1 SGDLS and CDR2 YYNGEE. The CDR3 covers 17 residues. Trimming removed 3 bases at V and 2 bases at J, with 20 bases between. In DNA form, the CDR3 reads TGTGCCAGCAGCGCCCTCCCTGCCCCCCTCGGGCAAGAGACCCAGTACTTC. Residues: CASSALPAPLGQETQYF. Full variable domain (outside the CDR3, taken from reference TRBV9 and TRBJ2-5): DSGVTQTPKHLITATGQRVTLRCSPRSGDLSVYWYQQSLDQGLQFLIQYYNGEERAKGNILERFSAQQFPDLHSELNLSSLELGDSALYFCASSALPAPLGQETQYFGPGTRLLVL.

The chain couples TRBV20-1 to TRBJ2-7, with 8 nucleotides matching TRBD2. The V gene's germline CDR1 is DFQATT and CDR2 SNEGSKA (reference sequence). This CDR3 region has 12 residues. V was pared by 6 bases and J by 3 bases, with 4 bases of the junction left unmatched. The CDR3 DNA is TGCAGTGCCCCAGCGGGGGACTACGAGCAGTACTTC. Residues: CSAPAGDYEQYF.

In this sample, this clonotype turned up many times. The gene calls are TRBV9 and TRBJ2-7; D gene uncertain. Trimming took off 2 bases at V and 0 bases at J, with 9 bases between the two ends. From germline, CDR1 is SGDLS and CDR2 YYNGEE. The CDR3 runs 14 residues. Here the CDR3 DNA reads TGTGCCAGCAGCGTTGCCACTTCCTCCTACGAGCAGTACTTC. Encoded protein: CASSVATSSYEQYF.

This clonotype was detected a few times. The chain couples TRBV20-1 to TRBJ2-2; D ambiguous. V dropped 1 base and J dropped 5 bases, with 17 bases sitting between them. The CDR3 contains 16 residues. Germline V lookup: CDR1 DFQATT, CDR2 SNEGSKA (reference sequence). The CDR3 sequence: CSARGSARSLTGELFF. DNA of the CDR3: TGCAGTGCTAGAGGTTCCGCTAGGTCTTTAACCGGGGAGCTGTTTTTT.

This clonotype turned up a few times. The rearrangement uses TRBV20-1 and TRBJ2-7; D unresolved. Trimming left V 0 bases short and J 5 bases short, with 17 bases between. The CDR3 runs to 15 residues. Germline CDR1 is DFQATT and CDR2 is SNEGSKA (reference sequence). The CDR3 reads CSARDFGVGYDEQYF. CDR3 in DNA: TGCAGTGCTAGAGATTTTGGAGTCGGTTATGACGAGCAGTACTTC.

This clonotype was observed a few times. Here the CDR3 DNA reads TGCGCCAGCAGCTTGGCACTAGCGGGGGGGCTTTCTGGGGCCAACGTCCTGACTTTC. Encoded protein: CASSLALAGGLSGANVLTF. The chain links TRBV5-1 to TRBJ2-6; 13 bases agree with TRBD2. V dropped 0 bases and J dropped 1; count of bases not matched to a gene: 4. The CDR3 length is 19 residues. CDR1 is SGHRS and CDR2 is YFSETQ in the germline V gene.

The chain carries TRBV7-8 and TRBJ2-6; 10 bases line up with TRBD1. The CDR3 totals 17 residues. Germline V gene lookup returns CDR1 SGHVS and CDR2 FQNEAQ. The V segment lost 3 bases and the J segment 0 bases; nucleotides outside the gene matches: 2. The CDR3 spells CASSLTGGFSGANVLTF. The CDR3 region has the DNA TGTGCCAGCAGCTTGACAGGGGGCTTCTCTGGGGCCAACGTCCTGACTTTC.

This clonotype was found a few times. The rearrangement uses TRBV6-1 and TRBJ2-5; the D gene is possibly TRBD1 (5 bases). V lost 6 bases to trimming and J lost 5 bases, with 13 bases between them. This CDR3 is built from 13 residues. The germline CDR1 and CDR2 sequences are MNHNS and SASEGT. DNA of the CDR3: TGTGCCAGCAGGAGGTCCAGGGTTGAGACCCAGTACTTC. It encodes CASRRSRVETQYF.

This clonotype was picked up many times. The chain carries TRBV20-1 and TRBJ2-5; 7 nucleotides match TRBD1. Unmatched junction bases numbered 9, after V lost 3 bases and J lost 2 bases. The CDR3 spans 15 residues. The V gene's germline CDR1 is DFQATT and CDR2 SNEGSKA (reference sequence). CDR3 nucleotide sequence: TGCAGTGCTAGCGAACCGGGACAGATTCAAGAGACCCAGTACTTC. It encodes CSASEPGQIQETQYF.

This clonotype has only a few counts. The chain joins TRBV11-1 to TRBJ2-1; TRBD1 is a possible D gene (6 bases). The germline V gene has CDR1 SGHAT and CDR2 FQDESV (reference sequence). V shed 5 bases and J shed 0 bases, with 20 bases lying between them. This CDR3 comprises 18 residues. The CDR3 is CASSGQGSRGSSYNEQFF. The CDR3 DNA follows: TGTGCCAGCAGCGGGCAGGGGTCGAGGGGCAGCTCCTACAATGAGCAGTTCTTC.

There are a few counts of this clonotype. The CDR3 coding sequence is TGTGCCTGGAGTAGGGACACCATATATTTT. It translates to CAWSRDTIYF. The chain combines TRBV30 with TRBJ1-3; no firm D call. This CDR3 has 10 residues. Trimming pared 2 bases from V and 8 bases from J, leaving 4 bases between. Germline CDR1 reads GTSNPN; CDR2 reads SVGIG (reference sequence).

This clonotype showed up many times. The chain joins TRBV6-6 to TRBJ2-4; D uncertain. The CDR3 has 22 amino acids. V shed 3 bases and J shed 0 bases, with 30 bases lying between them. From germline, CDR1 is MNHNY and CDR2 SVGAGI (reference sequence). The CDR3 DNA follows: TGTGCCAGCAGTTATCAGGATCCGACCTTTCACCGCGGTGGGCTAGCCAAAAACATTCAGTACTTC. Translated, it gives CASSYQDPTFHRGGLAKNIQYF.

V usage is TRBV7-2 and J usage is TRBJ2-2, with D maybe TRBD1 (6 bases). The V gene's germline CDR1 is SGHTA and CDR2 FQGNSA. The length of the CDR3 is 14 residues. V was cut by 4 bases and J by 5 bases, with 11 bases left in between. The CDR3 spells CASSSARGTGELFF. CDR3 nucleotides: TGTGCCAGCAGCTCCGCTAGGGGGACCGGGGAGCTGTTTTTT.

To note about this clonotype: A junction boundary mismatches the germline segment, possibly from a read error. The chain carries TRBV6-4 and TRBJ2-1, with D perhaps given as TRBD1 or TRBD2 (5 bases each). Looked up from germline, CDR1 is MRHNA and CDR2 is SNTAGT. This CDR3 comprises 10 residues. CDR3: CARGLSGSIF. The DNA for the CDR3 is TGTGCCCGCGGACTCTCAGGGTCGATCTTC.